The 9 T cell receptor beta chains given below trace back to one sample, sequenced in a study of cytomegalovirus exposure and HLA in healthy donors. Primers: 60 Vbeta forward and 13 Jbeta reverse. Assay: immunoSEQ multiplex PCR; the TCRdb copy retains only in-frame clones and omits some. The sample has around 140,000 clones, approximately 75% seen once. Sequenced material: PBMCs. The receptors here all came from a man in his forties or fifties in good health and CMV-seropositive.

The sample holds one count of this clone. J is TRBJ2-1 and V is TRBV7-2, with TRBD2 as a possible D gene (6 bases). This CDR3 region has 16 residues. V dropped 3 bases and J dropped 4 bases, with 16 bases sitting between them. CDR1 is SGHTA and CDR2 is FQGNSA in the germline V gene. CDR3 sequence reads: CASSLTASENYNEQFF. CDR3 DNA sequence: TGTGCCAGCAGCTTGACGGCTAGCGAGAATTACAATGAGCAGTTCTTC.

This clone was seen only a few times. The CDR3 DNA follows: TGTGCCAGCAGCTTGGCAGGGCCCGCCCCGGCGCAGTACTTC. It yields the protein CASSLAGPAPAQYF. The V call is TRBV5-8, the J call TRBJ2-7; possibly TRBD1 for D (5 bases). Looked up from germline, CDR1 is SGHTS and CDR2 is YDEGEE. The CDR3 sequence is 14 residues long. Trimming took off 0 bases at V and 9 bases at J, with 16 bases between the two ends. Filled out from reference TRBV5-8 and TRBJ2-7, the complete variable domain reads EAGVTQSPTHLIKTRGQQATLRCSPISGHTSVYWYQQALGLGLQFLLWYDEGEERNRGNFPPRFSGRQFPNYSSELNVNALELEDSALYLCASSLAGPAPAQYFGPGTRLTVT.

This clone has more than one count but fewer than ten. V gene TRBV9 combines with J gene TRBJ2-1, with 11 bases that match TRBD2. The germline V gene has CDR1 SGDLS and CDR2 YYNGEE. V shed 4 bases, J shed 6 bases, and the junction held 6 bases outside the gene matches. The CDR3 sequence is 15 residues long. The CDR3 region is CASSPISGGGNEQFF. The CDR3 DNA follows: TGTGCCAGCAGCCCAATTAGCGGGGGGGGCAATGAGCAGTTCTTC.

The rearrangement uses TRBV10-3 and TRBJ1-2; TRBD1 might be the D (5 bases). Germline CDR1 ENHRY, CDR2 SYGVKD. V lost 4 bases, J lost 6 bases, and 9 bases lay in between. This CDR3 comprises 12 residues. Here the CDR3 reads CAISGGRDGYTF. Here the CDR3 DNA reads TGTGCCATCAGTGGGGGCAGGGATGGCTACACCTTC.

This clone was recorded only once. The chain joins TRBV10-2 to TRBJ2-2, with 10 bases lining up with TRBD2. The CDR3 length is 14 residues. Germline lookup yields CDR1 WSHSY and CDR2 SAAADI. V trimming: 6 bases; J trimming: 4 bases; junction bases outside the gene matches: 2. The CDR3: CASSRTSGTGELFF. CDR3 in DNA: TGCGCCAGCAGCAGGACTAGCGGCACCGGGGAGCTGTTTTTT.

This clone was counted a few times. This chain uses TRBV5-6 with TRBJ2-1; 9 nucleotides align to TRBD2. Trimming at V came to 2 bases and at J to 16 bases, leaving 13 bases not matched to a gene. CDR1 is SGHDT and CDR2 is YYEEEE in the germline V gene. This CDR3 contains 14 residues. CDR3: CASSFQGGREGLFF. The CDR3 DNA sequence: TGTGCCAGCAGCTTTCAGGGAGGGCGGGAGGGCCTCTTCTTC.

This clone was seen repeatedly, ten times or more. The rearrangement links TRBV2 to TRBJ2-3; tentative D call: TRBD1 (5 bases). Germline assignment: CDR1 SNHLY and CDR2 FYNNEI. Trimming shortened V by 2 bases and J by 2 bases, and 8 bases separated the two germline ends. The CDR3 is 14 amino acids. CDR3 bases: TGTGCCAGCAGTGAATGGACAAACACAGATACGCAGTATTTT. It encodes CASSEWTNTDTQYF.

The CDR3 nucleotides are TGTGCCAGCACCCGGGACAGTAATATTGAAAAACTGTTTTTT. Translated, it gives CASTRDSNIEKLFF. The chain carries TRBV2 and TRBJ1-4; 7 positions match TRBD1. The germline V gene encodes CDR1 SNHLY and CDR2 FYNNEI. Trimming cost V 7 bases and J 7 bases; bases outside gene matches: 9. The CDR3 has 14 amino acids.

The chain has TRBV5-4 and TRBJ2-7; TRBD2 agrees at 8 bases. The CDR3 spans 15 residues. J lost 3 bases, V lost 2 bases, and 7 bases had no gene match. Per germline, CDR1 SGHNT and CDR2 YYREEE (reference sequence). CDR3 sequence: CASSLNSGAYYEQYF. Written as DNA, the CDR3 is TGTGCCAGCAGCTTAAATAGCGGGGCCTACTACGAGCAGTACTTC.